The next 22 T cell receptor beta chains were all read from a single sample in a study of PD-L1 blockade in urothelial cancer. Assay used: immunoSEQ multiplex PCR; TCRdb lists only in-frame clones, some missing. The sample has about 110,000 clones; 70% to 90% are singletons. The source material was PBMCs, sampled around atezolizumab (anti-PD-L1) treatment. These receptors were obtained from a man between 45 and 60 years old with urothelial cancer.

The chain links TRBV27 to TRBJ2-3; TRBD2 might be the D (6 bases). V was clipped by 5 bases and J by 9 bases, with 15 bases between them. The germline CDR1 and CDR2 sequences are MNHEY and SMNVEV (reference sequence). CDR3 length: 13 residues. CDR3 DNA sequence: TGTGCCAGCAGTCTCCTCCTTGGGGGGACGCAGTATTTT. This gives the protein CASSLLLGGTQYF.

The V and J genes are TRBV18 and TRBJ1-4; no firm D call. The germline V gene encodes CDR1 KGHSH and CDR2 LQKENI. CDR3 length: 15 amino acids. Between the trimmed V and J ends, which lost 1 base and 4 bases, there was a span of 10 bases. The CDR3 nucleotides are TGTGCCAGCTCACCACGGGCGGGGAGTAATGAAAAACTGTTTTTT. Its translation: CASSPRAGSNEKLFF. The whole variable domain, filled in from reference TRBV18 and TRBJ1-4, reads NAGVMQNPRHLVRRRGQEARLRCSPMKGHSHVYWYRQLPEEGLKFMVYLQKENIIDESGMPKERFSAEFPKEGPSILRIQQVVRGDSAAYFCASSPRAGSNEKLFFGSGTQLSVL.

This clone has only one observation. The V gene is TRBV7-9, the J gene TRBJ2-1; D call uncertain. V was clipped by 4 bases and J by 10 bases, with 14 bases between them. The CDR3 runs to 13 residues. Germline V CDR1 and CDR2: SEHNR, FQNEAQ (reference sequence). The CDR3 reads CASSSIPLAEQFF. For the CDR3, the DNA is TGTGCCAGCAGCTCTATCCCCCTTGCGGAGCAGTTCTTC.

The chain joins TRBV18 to TRBJ2-1, with D possibly TRBD1 on 6 matching bases. V lost 6 bases, J lost 3 bases, and 12 bases lay in between. CDR1 and CDR2 from the germline V gene are KGHSH and LQKENI. CDR3 size: 14 residues. Here the CDR3 reads CASSRQEIYNEQFF. The CDR3 region has the DNA TGTGCCAGCTCCCGACAGGAGATCTACAATGAGCAGTTCTTC.

The rearrangement uses TRBV6-1 and TRBJ2-3; D is possibly TRBD2 (6 bases). Deletions cut 7 bases from V and 0 bases from J, with 14 bases between. Germline lookup yields CDR1 MNHNS and CDR2 SASEGT. This CDR3 has 15 residues. The chain's CDR3 is CASILSGSSTDTQYF. The DNA for the CDR3 is TGTGCCAGCATCCTAAGCGGGTCTAGCACAGATACGCAGTATTTT.

This CDR3 reads CAISGGGQAFF. The CDR3 nucleotides are TGTGCCATCAGCGGGGGTGGGCAAGCTTTCTTT. This chain uses TRBV10-3 with TRBJ1-1; D perhaps matches TRBD1 (5 bases). With 6 bases removed from V and 9 bases from J, the gap between germline ends came to 11 bases. Per the germline V gene, CDR1 is ENHRY and CDR2 is SYGVKD. The CDR3 consists of 11 residues.

This clone was counted ten times or more. CDR3 coding DNA: TGCGCCAGCAGCTTTCTGGGACAGCCAATTGAAAAACTGTTTTTT. Amino acids: CASSFLGQPIEKLFF. The chain uses TRBV5-1 and TRBJ1-4; TRBD1 agrees at 7 bases. This CDR3 spans 15 amino acids. J lost 7 bases, V lost 2 bases, and 8 bases had no gene match. The V gene's germline CDR1 is SGHRS and CDR2 YFSETQ.

The chain links TRBV19 to TRBJ1-2, with D possibly TRBD1 on 5 matching bases. CDR1 is LNHDA and CDR2 is SQIVND in the germline V gene (reference sequence). The CDR3 spans 16 residues. V was trimmed by 2 bases and J by 1 base, leaving 14 bases between them. CDR3 in amino acids: CASSISGLSHNYGYTF. CDR3 coding DNA: TGTGCCAGTAGTATATCGGGACTTTCACATAACTATGGCTACACCTTC.

There are a few counts of this clone. V gene TRBV5-1 combines with J gene TRBJ2-5; 9 nucleotides line up with TRBD2. The V segment lost 1 base and the J segment 2 bases; nucleotides outside the gene matches: 6. The CDR3 runs 16 residues. Germline V gene data show CDR1 as SGHRS and CDR2 as YFSETQ. This CDR3 is CASSLSSSGVQETQYF. The DNA of the CDR3 is TGCGCCAGCAGCTTGTCTTCTAGCGGGGTACAAGAGACCCAGTACTTC.

The chain joins TRBV9 to TRBJ2-5; possibly TRBD1 for D (6 bases). The CDR3 covers 15 residues. V dropped 3 bases and J dropped 2 bases, with 14 bases sitting between them. Germline values: CDR1 SGDLS, CDR2 YYNGEE. The CDR3 is CASSASGQPQETQYF. For the CDR3, the DNA is TGTGCCAGCAGCGCATCGGGACAACCTCAAGAGACCCAGTACTTC.

The chain employs TRBV30 and TRBJ2-1, with 11 bases fitting TRBD2. The CDR3 is 13 residues long. Germline CDR1 and CDR2: GTSNPN and SVGIG (reference sequence). V gave up 2 bases and J gave up 6 bases; unmatched junction bases: 0. In DNA form, the CDR3 reads TGTGCCTGGAGTACTAGCGGGAGCAATGAGCAGTTCTTC. Its translation: CAWSTSGSNEQFF.

The chain carries TRBV9 and TRBJ2-5; 9 nucleotides line up with TRBD1. CDR3 length: 15 residues. With V trimmed by 2 bases and J by 5 bases, 7 bases remained unmatched. CDR1 is SGDLS, CDR2 YYNGEE, per germline. The CDR3 is CASSVSGTGIETQYF. The CDR3 DNA sequence: TGTGCCAGCAGCGTTAGTGGGACAGGGATTGAGACCCAGTACTTC.

The sample holds many counts of this clone. The chain links TRBV14 to TRBJ2-7; weak D call: TRBD2 (5 bases). V lost 0 bases, J lost 6 bases, and 18 bases lay in between. The CDR3 is 16 residues long. Germline CDR1 is SGHDN and CDR2 is FVKESK. CDR3 sequence (DNA): TGTGCCAGCAGCCAAGACCCGTCGGGAAGGGCCAGCGAGCAGTACTTC. Protein product: CASSQDPSGRASEQYF.

This chain joins TRBV2 and TRBJ2-7; 8 bases line up with TRBD1. This CDR3 is built from 14 residues. V was pared by 5 bases and J by 3 bases, with 6 bases of the junction left unmatched. CDR1 and CDR2 from the germline V gene are SNHLY and FYNNEI. In DNA form, the CDR3 reads TGTGCCAGCAGTCCTACCGGACAGGGCTACGAGCAGTACTTC. Its translation: CASSPTGQGYEQYF. Based on the CDR3 plus reference TRBV2 and TRBJ2-7, the full variable domain is EPEVTQTPSHQVTQMGQEVILRCVPISNHLYFYWYRQILGQKVEFLVSFYNNEISEKSEIFDDQFSVERPDGSNFTLKIRSTKLEDSAMYFCASSPTGQGYEQYFGPGTRLTVT.

The chain combines TRBV30 with TRBJ2-2; TRBD2 aligns across 9 bases. V was pared by 4 bases and J by 2 bases, with 5 bases of the junction left unmatched. This CDR3 is 15 amino acids long. Germline lookup yields CDR1 GTSNPN and CDR2 SVGIG (reference sequence). The CDR3 DNA sequence: TGTGCCTGGACCAGAGCGGGAGGAAACACCGGGGAGCTGTTTTTT. Encoded protein: CAWTRAGGNTGELFF.

The gene calls are TRBV7-9 and TRBJ1-2; D call uncertain. CDR3 length: 12 residues. The germline V gene has CDR1 SEHNR and CDR2 FQNEAQ (reference sequence). V lost 1 base and J 7 bases, leaving 7 bases between the germline ends. The CDR3 region has the DNA TGTGCCAGCAGCTTAGAAACGGGTGGCTACACCTTC. This gives the protein CASSLETGGYTF.

The rearrangement links TRBV28 to TRBJ2-1, with TRBD1 matching over 9 bases. Trimming removed 2 bases from V and 9 bases from J; junction bases left unmatched: 5. Germline CDR1 reads MDHEN; CDR2 reads SYDVKM. This CDR3 comprises 14 residues. The CDR3 coding sequence is TGTGCCAGCAGTTTAGGGACAGGGTATAGTGAGCAGTTCTTC. Translation: CASSLGTGYSEQFF.

A few counts support this clone. The chain uses TRBV14 and TRBJ2-7; no reliable D call. The germline gives CDR1 SGHDN, CDR2 FVKESK. V lost 1 base and J 4 bases, leaving 17 bases between the germline ends. The CDR3 runs 16 residues. The CDR3 spells CASSQVLSEPPYEQYF. CDR3 coding DNA: TGTGCCAGCAGCCAAGTTCTAAGCGAGCCTCCTTACGAGCAGTACTTC.

A single count supports this clone. The rearrangement joins TRBV4-2 to TRBJ2-1; 10 positions agree with TRBD2. V lost 0 bases to trimming and J lost 3 bases; unmatched junction nucleotides: 8. Germline CDR1 is LGHNA and CDR2 is YNFKEQ. This CDR3 comprises 18 residues. DNA of the CDR3: TGTGCCAGCAGCCAAGAAAAAGGCAGGACTAGCGGCTACAATGAGCAGTTCTTC. Encoded protein: CASSQEKGRTSGYNEQFF.

J is TRBJ1-2 and V is TRBV10-3; unclear D gene. Trimming stripped 2 bases from V and 4 bases from J, with 11 bases between. Germline V lookup: CDR1 ENHRY, CDR2 SYGVKD. This CDR3 spans 14 amino acids. DNA of the CDR3: TGTGCCATCAGTGAGGAGGCAGTCACCTATGGCTACACCTTC. The encoded protein is CAISEEAVTYGYTF.

The rearrangement links TRBV9 to TRBJ2-1, with D perhaps matching TRBD2 (5 bases). V was shortened by 3 bases and J by 8 bases, with 18 bases between the two germline ends. This CDR3 is 15 amino acids long. Germline V CDR1 and CDR2: SGDLS, YYNGEE. CDR3 DNA: TGTGCCAGCAGCGCCCGGGGTAACGTCGGGGATGAGCAGTTCTTC. It is translated as CASSARGNVGDEQFF.

This chain joins TRBV6-1 and TRBJ2-7; tentative D call: TRBD2 (6 bases). V gave up 6 bases and J gave up 5 bases, with 14 bases separating them. Germline lookup yields CDR1 MNHNS and CDR2 SASEGT. The CDR3 consists of 13 residues. This CDR3 reads CASRPRGKDEQYF. CDR3 bases: TGTGCCAGCAGGCCGCGGGGCAAGGACGAGCAGTACTTC.